This paragraph covers one TCR beta chain sequence. Its specificity is unknown. The sample comes from a study of beta chain features in type 1 diabetes. Overall study context: Examination of sorted cells across all samples involved over 95 million cells.

The authors reverse transcribed all of the isolated RNA, so sequencing captured expressed TCRB transcripts. Only in-frame clones appear in the TCRdb table, and some are missing; sequencing was by immunoSEQ multiplex PCR. The repertoire holds about 27,000 clones, with roughly three fifths as singletons. Each donor gave one heparinised blood draw averaging about 110 mL. CD4+ naive, central memory, regulatory and stem cell-like memory subsets were isolated by sorting on CD45RO/CCR7/CD25/CD127/CD95/CD27. CDR3 length equals 14 residues. The V end was cut by 0 bases, the J end by 2 bases, with 5 bases between. The V gene's germline CDR1 is LGHNA and CDR2 YSLEER. Study findings and constraints: The study found moderately but significantly shorter TCRB CDR3s in all four CD4+ subsets of Type 1 diabetes patients.

This receptor was identified in a woman aged 18 to 35 with type 1 diabetes. The V and J genes are TRBV4-3 and TRBJ1-3; D remains ambiguous. The sequencing sample was made of Tregs from blood. In nucleotides, the CDR3 is TGCGCCAGCAGCCAAGATATCGCTGGAAACACCATATATTTT. Protein sequence: CASSQDIAGNTIYF.